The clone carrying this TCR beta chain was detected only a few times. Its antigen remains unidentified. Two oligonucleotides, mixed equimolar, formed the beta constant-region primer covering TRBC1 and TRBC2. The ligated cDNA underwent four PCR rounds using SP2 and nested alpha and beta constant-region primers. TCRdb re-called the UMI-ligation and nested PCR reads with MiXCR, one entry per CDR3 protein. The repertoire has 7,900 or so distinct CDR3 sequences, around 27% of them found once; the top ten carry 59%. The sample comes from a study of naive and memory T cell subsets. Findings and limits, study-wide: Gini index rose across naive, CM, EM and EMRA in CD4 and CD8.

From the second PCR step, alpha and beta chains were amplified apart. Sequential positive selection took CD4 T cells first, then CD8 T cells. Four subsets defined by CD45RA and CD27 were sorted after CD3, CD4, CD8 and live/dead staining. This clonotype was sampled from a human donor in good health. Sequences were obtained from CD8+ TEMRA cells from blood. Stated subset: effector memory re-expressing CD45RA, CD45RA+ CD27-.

The CDR3 sequence is CASSFGLNEQYF. In DNA, the CDR3 is TGTGCCAGCAGCTTTGGACTGAACGAGCAGTACTTC. The rearrangement joins TRBV7-8 to TRBJ2-7; maybe TRBD2 (5 bases). The germline V and J ends were trimmed by 3 bases and 5 bases, with 8 bases remaining between them. Germline lookup yields CDR1 SGHVS and CDR2 FQNEAQ. The CDR3 length is 12 residues.